The 2 T cell receptor beta chains reported below all come from one sample, sequenced in a study of graft-versus-host responses after intestinal transplantation. Measured with immunoSEQ multiplex PCR; TCRdb has only the in-frame clones, and not every one. This table has 55,000 to 75,000 clones, under 90% appearing once. No antigen has been assigned to these receptors. Material: unstimulated CD4+ T cells sorted from spleen or lymph node cells, obtained before transplant. Every receptor here comes from a human donor who was the organ donor for an intestinal transplant.

This clone came up a few times. V gene TRBV28 combines with J gene TRBJ1-4; D remains unclear. The germline CDR1 and CDR2 sequences are MDHEN and SYDVKM. The CDR3 runs 14 residues. Trimming took 3 bases from V and 7 from J, leaving 12 bases between them. The CDR3 protein is CASSFSIFPEKLFF. The DNA of the CDR3 is TGTGCCAGCAGTTTTTCAATTTTCCCTGAAAAACTGTTTTTT.

This clone was seen once. The chain links TRBV7-9 to TRBJ2-3; 7 bases are shared with TRBD1. This CDR3 contains 14 residues. Germline lookup yields CDR1 SEHNR and CDR2 FQNEAQ (reference sequence). The ends lost 4 bases at V and 4 bases at J; junction bases unmatched: 5. The CDR3 region is CASSSRQGPDTQYF. DNA of the CDR3: TGTGCCAGCAGCTCGCGACAGGGCCCAGATACGCAGTATTTT. The full variable domain, with the rest looked up from reference TRBV7-9 and TRBJ2-3, is DTGVSQNPRHKITKRGQNVTFRCDPISEHNRLYWYRQTLGQGPEFLTYFQNEAQLEKSRLLSDRFSAERPKGSFSTLEIQRTEQGDSAMYLCASSSRQGPDTQYFGPGTRLTVL.